The present T cell receptor (beta chain) was sequenced within a study of T cell responses to AZD1222 COVID-19 vaccine (TCRdb year 2021). With regard to the full study: A total of about 230 trial participants underwent TCR sequencing, of whom 207 received two doses of AZD1222 and about 25 received two doses of the MenACWY control vaccine. Trial participants were enrolled by age into subgroups of 18-55, 56-69 and 70-plus years, and around 150, 29 and 61 TCR-sequenced participants, respectively, were included in these subgroups.

Details on this clone: Its cognate antigen has yet to be identified. The input lacks base qualities; no much larger clone sits a single base away.

The CDR3 holds 12 amino acids from the cysteine to the phenylalanine. The entry retains the CDR3 DNA only, 36 bases that are in frame from base 1. V drops 6 bases and J drops 6 bases, leaving 11 bases in between. The time point label, read with the paper, signifies: about 28 days (+/-7) after the second vaccine dose. AZD1222 recipients whose second dose came at about 4 weeks and those whose second dose came at about 12 weeks were combined into one group, since spike-specific TCR depth and breadth did not differ between the two schedules. The vaccinee samples were drawn from two UK trials, COV001 and COV002, one of which was a single-blind randomized controlled phase 2/3 trial testing AZD1222 (ChAdOx1 nCoV-19) in healthy adults. For TCRbeta chain sequencing, PBMC samples were collected from trial participants at day 0 and at day 28 after the second dose. General study outcomes and caveats: No day 14 peak-response samples were available, so repertoires were characterized only after the peak T cell response. A significant rise in spike-specific TCR breadth and depth was observed after two AZD1222 doses relative to day 0 and relative to MenACWY recipients. In the small 56-69-year group, the increase in depth fell short of significance, most likely because of low power. Vaccine-associated CD4 TCRs spanned the whole spike protein, with dominant responses in regions 160-218 and 743-854. Most participants were white British and females outnumbered males, and the authors suggested that clonal diversity may have been underestimated. Epitopes outside the regions mutated in the B.1.351 and B.1.1.7 variants were reportedly recognized by nearly half of the unique spike-specific TCRs. Conclusions about previously exposed vaccinees were limited because only six AZD1222 recipients were SARS-CoV-2 seropositive at baseline.

The CDR3 regions of human TCRbeta chains were analyzed by immunosequencing. As for the authors' bioinformatics: TCRs in the repertoires were matched against a reference library of SARS-CoV-2-specific TCRs that had been generated with the MIRA antigen-specificity platform. Breadth was defined as the fraction of unique TCRs that were SARS-CoV-2-associated, and depth was defined as the fraction of total T cells that were SARS-CoV-2-associated. Using the MIRA data, each spike-specific TCR was mapped to the spike region that the TCR reacts to and placed in a CD4 or CD8 class. Log10-transformed breadth and depth values were compared by one-way ANOVA with Sidak's multiple comparisons tests. Sourced from immuneACCESS, this table was stored by TCRdb with only in-frame sequences that have V and J called. A share of the clones is absent; for the studies checked, an unresolved V gene accounts for under half, and the remainder has no known explanation. V and J calls and clone size come straight from that table; D and trimming were deduced from the DNA. This sample comprises some 120,000 clones, approximately 86% of them detected only once. The ten top clones hold less than 3.5% of the sample.

Rearrangement joined TRBV12-3 or TRBV12-4 to TRBJ1-2; TRBD1 is possibly the D segment (6 matching bases). This clonotype was sampled from an adult who received the AZD1222 COVID-19 vaccine. This specimen consisted of peripheral blood, obtained 28 days after the second AZD1222 dose. The encoded CDR3 is CASRDQGHGYTF. The sequenced DNA is TGTGCCAGCAGGGATCAGGGGCATGGCTACACCTTC.